These T cell receptor beta chains were read from a single sample in a study of T cells in localized non-small cell lung cancer. Here immunoSEQ multiplex PCR was the method, and the copy in TCRdb shows in-frame clones only, minus some. The sample carries about 31,000 clones, roughly 94% recorded once. Sequencing was performed on peripheral blood, taken before any cancer treatment. All receptors come from a woman aged 35-70 years with stage I lung adenocarcinoma. The CDR3 runs from the conserved cysteine through the conserved F or W. A D gene is named only where the DNA matches it firmly. Size values are once, few and many counts, or a class for expanded clones, and some rows have none.

d_call: .; clone_size: .; j_call: TRBJ1-4; v_call: TRBV5-8; cdr3_aa: CASSRSIGPNEKLFF; cdr3_nt: TGTGCCAGCAGCCGGAGCATCGGACCTAATGAAAAACTGTTTTTT
d_call: .; clone_size: .; j_call: TRBJ2-3; v_call: TRBV4-2; cdr3_aa: CASSQDASGGTQYF; cdr3_nt: TGTGCCAGCAGCCAAGATGCATCAGGGGGGACGCAGTATTTT
d_call: TRBD1; clone_size: .; j_call: TRBJ1-2; v_call: TRBV13; cdr3_aa: CASSPPTTGDYYGYTF; cdr3_nt: TGTGCCAGCAGCCCCCCTACGACAGGGGATTACTATGGCTACACCTTC
d_call: TRBD2; clone_size: .; j_call: TRBJ2-1; v_call: TRBV9; cdr3_aa: CASSEGLAGLGQFF; cdr3_nt: TGTGCCAGCAGCGAGGGACTAGCGGGGCTGGGGCAGTTCTTC
d_call: .; clone_size: few; j_call: TRBJ2-5; v_call: TRBV7-2; cdr3_aa: CASSSMLGGETQYF; cdr3_nt: TGTGCCAGCAGCTCGATGCTAGGGGGAGAGACCCAGTACTTC
d_call: .; clone_size: once; j_call: TRBJ1-5; v_call: TRBV7-2; cdr3_aa: CASSFGRSQPQHF; cdr3_nt: TGTGCCAGCAGCTTCGGGAGGAGTCAGCCCCAGCATTTT
d_call: .; clone_size: .; j_call: TRBJ1-1; v_call: TRBV29-1; cdr3_aa: CSVTGWNKNTEAFF; cdr3_nt: TGCAGCGTAACAGGGTGGAATAAGAACACTGAAGCTTTCTTT
d_call: .; clone_size: .; j_call: TRBJ2-3; v_call: TRBV11-3; cdr3_aa: CASIGQGSDTQYF; cdr3_nt: TGTGCCAGCATTGGGCAGGGCTCAGATACGCAGTATTTT
d_call: TRBD2; clone_size: .; j_call: TRBJ2-7; v_call: TRBV2; cdr3_aa: CASRTSPHEQYF; cdr3_nt: TGTGCCAGCAGGACTAGCCCCCACGAGCAGTACTTC
d_call: TRBD1; clone_size: medium-sized; j_call: TRBJ1-2; v_call: TRBV19; cdr3_aa: CASSPYRQGVDGYTF; cdr3_nt: TGTGCCAGTAGTCCCTATAGACAGGGGGTGGATGGCTACACCTTC
d_call: .; clone_size: .; j_call: TRBJ2-7; v_call: TRBV4-2; cdr3_aa: CASSFRDTPYEQYF; cdr3_nt: TGTGCCAGCAGCTTCCGGGACACTCCCTACGAGCAGTACTTC
d_call: TRBD1; clone_size: .; j_call: TRBJ1-1; v_call: TRBV9; cdr3_aa: CASSVTTGTEAFF; cdr3_nt: TGTGCCAGCAGCGTAACGACAGGGACTGAAGCTTTCTTT
d_call: .; clone_size: .; j_call: TRBJ2-3; v_call: TRBV4-1; cdr3_aa: CASSLSRGTQYF; cdr3_nt: TGCGCCAGCAGCCTGTCTAGGGGTACGCAGTATTTT
d_call: .; clone_size: .; j_call: TRBJ1-1; v_call: TRBV14; cdr3_aa: CASSPVRTVNTEAFF; cdr3_nt: TGTGCCAGCAGCCCTGTCAGAACAGTGAACACTGAAGCTTTCTTT
d_call: .; clone_size: .; j_call: TRBJ2-2; v_call: TRBV7-7; cdr3_aa: CASSATGTGELFF; cdr3_nt: TGTGCTAGCAGCGCTACAGGGACCGGGGAGCTGTTTTTT
d_call: TRBD2; clone_size: .; j_call: TRBJ2-2; v_call: TRBV6-6; cdr3_aa: CASSYPMGGYAGELFF; cdr3_nt: TGTGCCAGCAGTTACCCTATGGGGGGGTATGCCGGGGAGCTGTTTTTT
d_call: .; clone_size: .; j_call: TRBJ2-7; v_call: TRBV25-1; cdr3_aa: CASSATTPYEQYF; cdr3_nt: TGTGCCAGCAGTGCGACAACACCCTACGAGCAGTACTTC
d_call: TRBD1; clone_size: .; j_call: TRBJ1-2; v_call: TRBV6-1; cdr3_aa: CASTQGQINYGYTF; cdr3_nt: TGTGCCAGCACTCAGGGACAGATTAACTATGGCTACACCTTC
d_call: .; clone_size: .; j_call: TRBJ2-7; v_call: TRBV7-9; cdr3_aa: CASGGGAFFEQYF; cdr3_nt: TGTGCCAGCGGAGGGGGGGCCTTCTTCGAGCAGTACTTC
d_call: .; clone_size: .; j_call: TRBJ2-1; v_call: TRBV10-3; cdr3_aa: CAISDLSYNEQFF; cdr3_nt: TGTGCCATCAGTGATCTTTCATACAATGAGCAGTTCTTC
d_call: TRBD1; clone_size: .; j_call: TRBJ1-1; v_call: TRBV5-1; cdr3_aa: CASSPDRGIRSEAFF; cdr3_nt: TGCGCCAGCAGCCCAGACAGGGGGATCAGGTCTGAAGCTTTCTTT
d_call: TRBD1; clone_size: once; j_call: TRBJ1-2; v_call: TRBV5-1; cdr3_aa: CASSAAFRGQGGYTF; cdr3_nt: TGCGCCAGCAGCGCAGCCTTCAGGGGGCAGGGTGGCTACACCTTC
d_call: TRBD2; clone_size: .; j_call: TRBJ2-5; v_call: TRBV19; cdr3_aa: CASRAGGGETQYF; cdr3_nt: TGTGCCAGTAGGGCGGGAGGAGGAGAGACCCAGTACTTC
d_call: .; clone_size: .; j_call: TRBJ2-3; v_call: TRBV7-2; cdr3_aa: CASSYQRRDTQYF; cdr3_nt: TGTGCCAGCAGCTACCAACGACGAGATACGCAGTATTTT
d_call: .; clone_size: .; j_call: TRBJ1-4; v_call: TRBV2; cdr3_aa: CASRTANEKLFF; cdr3_nt: TGTGCCAGCAGGACAGCTAATGAAAAACTGTTTTTT
d_call: TRBD1; clone_size: .; j_call: TRBJ2-7; v_call: TRBV5-4; cdr3_aa: CASSLVQGDYEQYF; cdr3_nt: TGTGCCAGCAGCTTGGTGCAGGGGGACTACGAGCAGTACTTC
d_call: .; clone_size: once; j_call: TRBJ2-5; v_call: TRBV6-4; cdr3_aa: CASSDGSGSGETQYF; cdr3_nt: TGTGCCAGCAGTGACGGATCAGGCTCCGGGGAGACCCAGTACTTC
d_call: .; clone_size: .; j_call: TRBJ2-2; v_call: TRBV7-2; cdr3_aa: CASSYSNTGELFF; cdr3_nt: TGTGCCAGCAGTTACTCCAACACCGGGGAGCTGTTTTTT
d_call: TRBD1; clone_size: .; j_call: TRBJ2-2; v_call: TRBV11-3; cdr3_aa: CASSSGSGQGTGELFF; cdr3_nt: TGTGCCAGCAGCTCGGGTTCCGGACAGGGTACCGGGGAGCTGTTTTTT
d_call: .; clone_size: few; j_call: TRBJ2-3; v_call: TRBV5-1; cdr3_aa: CASSLGQVADTQYF; cdr3_nt: TGCGCCAGCAGCTTGGGACAGGTGGCAGATACGCAGTATTTT
d_call: .; clone_size: .; j_call: TRBJ1-2; v_call: TRBV29-1; cdr3_aa: CSVEVLIGLYGYTF; cdr3_nt: TGCAGCGTTGAGGTTTTAATCGGTCTCTATGGCTACACCTTC
d_call: .; clone_size: .; j_call: TRBJ2-2; v_call: TRBV29-1; cdr3_aa: CSVAPVGGKAGELFF; cdr3_nt: TGCAGCGTTGCCCCCGTCGGGGGTAAGGCCGGGGAGCTGTTTTTT
d_call: .; clone_size: .; j_call: TRBJ2-7; v_call: TRBV6-5; cdr3_aa: CASRPSFTGNEQYF; cdr3_nt: TGTGCCAGCAGACCATCTTTTACAGGCAACGAGCAGTACTTC
d_call: .; clone_size: .; j_call: TRBJ1-2; v_call: TRBV18; cdr3_aa: CASSLGNYGYTF; cdr3_nt: TGTGCCAGCTCATTGGGTAACTATGGCTACACCTTC
d_call: .; clone_size: .; j_call: TRBJ2-3; v_call: TRBV29-1; cdr3_aa: CSVDRGTDTQYF; cdr3_nt: TGCAGCGTTGACCGGGGGACGGATACGCAGTATTTT
d_call: .; clone_size: .; j_call: TRBJ1-3; v_call: TRBV18; cdr3_aa: CASSPGAISGNTIYF; cdr3_nt: TGTGCCAGCTCACCAGGGGCGATCTCTGGAAACACCATATATTTT
d_call: .; clone_size: once; j_call: TRBJ1-5; v_call: TRBV7-8; cdr3_aa: CASSRDRFQPQHF; cdr3_nt: TGTGCCAGCAGCAGAGACAGGTTCCAGCCCCAGCATTTT
d_call: TRBD2; clone_size: .; j_call: TRBJ2-1; v_call: TRBV5-1; cdr3_aa: CASSSSGGVYNEQFF; cdr3_nt: TGCGCCAGCAGCTCCAGCGGGGGGGTTTACAATGAGCAGTTCTTC
d_call: .; clone_size: .; j_call: TRBJ1-5; v_call: TRBV25-1; cdr3_aa: CASSELTLGYSNQPQHF; cdr3_nt: TGTGCCAGCAGTGAATTAACGTTGGGGTATAGCAATCAGCCCCAGCATTTT
d_call: .; clone_size: few; j_call: TRBJ1-6; v_call: TRBV6-5; cdr3_aa: CASSYSRGPSPLHF; cdr3_nt: TGTGCCAGCAGTTACTCGCGGGGGCCTTCACCCCTCCACTTT
d_call: .; clone_size: .; j_call: TRBJ2-3; v_call: TRBV27; cdr3_aa: CASSTPHRVDTQYF; cdr3_nt: TGTGCCAGCAGTACTCCACACAGGGTAGATACGCAGTATTTT
d_call: TRBD1; clone_size: .; j_call: TRBJ1-2; v_call: TRBV6-6; cdr3_aa: CASSGQGTGGYTF; cdr3_nt: TGTGCCAGCAGTGGACAGGGGACCGGCGGCTACACCTTC
d_call: .; clone_size: .; j_call: TRBJ2-5; v_call: TRBV7-2; cdr3_aa: CAGSRQARGETQYF; cdr3_nt: TGTGCCGGCAGCCGACAGGCTAGGGGGGAGACCCAGTACTTC
d_call: .; clone_size: .; j_call: TRBJ1-5; v_call: TRBV6-5; cdr3_aa: CASSFYSGSSNQPQHF; cdr3_nt: TGTGCCAGCAGTTTTTATTCCGGCAGTAGCAATCAGCCCCAGCATTTT
d_call: TRBD2; clone_size: .; j_call: TRBJ2-2; v_call: TRBV12-5; cdr3_aa: CASGLLSSGAHVGTGELFF; cdr3_nt: TGTGCTAGTGGTTTACTGTCTAGCGGGGCTCATGTAGGGACCGGGGAGCTGTTTTTT
d_call: TRBD1; clone_size: .; j_call: TRBJ1-1; v_call: TRBV16; cdr3_aa: CASRRDRARTEAFF; cdr3_nt: TGTGCCAGCAGGCGTGACAGGGCCCGAACTGAAGCTTTCTTT
d_call: .; clone_size: .; j_call: TRBJ2-7; v_call: TRBV28; cdr3_aa: CASSHSYEQYF; cdr3_nt: TGTGCCAGCAGCCACTCCTACGAGCAGTACTTC
d_call: .; clone_size: few; j_call: TRBJ1-2; v_call: TRBV7-2; cdr3_aa: CASIRKGQLGGYTF; cdr3_nt: TGTGCCAGCATAAGAAAGGGACAATTAGGTGGCTACACCTTC
d_call: TRBD1; clone_size: .; j_call: TRBJ1-4; v_call: TRBV18; cdr3_aa: CASSGTAHANEKLFF; cdr3_nt: TGTGCCAGCTCAGGGACAGCCCATGCTAATGAAAAACTGTTTTTT
d_call: TRBD2; clone_size: .; j_call: TRBJ2-4; v_call: TRBV4-1; cdr3_aa: CASSQFRSAGDGNIQYF; cdr3_nt: TGCGCCAGCAGCCAATTTCGTAGTGCGGGGGATGGAAACATTCAGTACTTC
d_call: .; clone_size: .; j_call: TRBJ1-1; v_call: TRBV10-3; cdr3_aa: CAISAGRTEAFF; cdr3_nt: TGTGCCATCAGTGCGGGGAGGACTGAAGCTTTCTTT
d_call: .; clone_size: .; j_call: TRBJ1-5; v_call: TRBV18; cdr3_aa: CASSPRGSNNQPQHF; cdr3_nt: TGTGCCAGCTCACCGAGGGGTTCGAACAATCAGCCCCAGCATTTT
d_call: TRBD1; clone_size: .; j_call: TRBJ1-5; v_call: TRBV2; cdr3_aa: CASSGQGDNQPQHF; cdr3_nt: TGTGCCAGCAGTGGACAGGGGGACAATCAGCCCCAGCATTTT
d_call: TRBD1; clone_size: .; j_call: TRBJ2-3; v_call: TRBV4-3; cdr3_aa: CASSQERGTGFTDTQYF; cdr3_nt: TGCGCCAGCAGCCAAGAAAGGGGGACAGGGTTCACAGATACGCAGTATTTT
d_call: .; clone_size: once; j_call: TRBJ1-6; v_call: TRBV5-1; cdr3_aa: CASSSQMDNSPLHF; cdr3_nt: TGCGCCAGCAGCTCCCAGATGGATAATTCACCCCTCCACTTT
d_call: .; clone_size: .; j_call: TRBJ2-3; v_call: TRBV19; cdr3_aa: CASSLFPGDTQYF; cdr3_nt: TGTGCCAGTAGCCTTTTCCCAGGAGATACGCAGTATTTT
d_call: .; clone_size: .; j_call: TRBJ2-1; v_call: TRBV21-1; cdr3_aa: CASSRDIPYSRSYNEQFF; cdr3_nt: TGTGCCAGCAGCAGGGACATCCCTTACAGTCGCTCCTACAATGAGCAGTTCTTC
d_call: .; clone_size: .; j_call: TRBJ2-5; v_call: TRBV5-4; cdr3_aa: CASSPWGQGETQYF; cdr3_nt: TGTGCCAGCAGCCCTTGGGGCCAGGGAGAGACCCAGTACTTC
d_call: .; clone_size: .; j_call: TRBJ2-7; v_call: TRBV27; cdr3_aa: CASRPRQVMKQYF; cdr3_nt: TGTGCCAGCAGACCGAGACAGGTTATGAAGCAGTACTTC
d_call: .; clone_size: .; j_call: TRBJ1-1; v_call: TRBV7-2; cdr3_aa: CASSLLGGDTEAFF; cdr3_nt: TGTGCCAGCAGCTTACTGGGGGGGGACACTGAAGCTTTCTTT